This entry lists 7 T cell receptor beta chains sequenced from one sample in a study of T cells in Graves' hyperthyroidism and ophthalmopathy. Amplified TCR beta CDR3 regions derived from RNA transcripts. First-round RT-PCR with HTBI primers amplified the TCR CDR3 region. TCRdb independently ran MiXCR on the multiplex PCR reads; one entry per CDR3 protein. Of 650,000 to 850,000 distinct CDR3 sequences in the sample, 18% were seen once. Sequencing was performed on blood. Receptor source: a woman aged 45-65 years with Graves' hyperthyroidism that later progressed to Graves' ophthalmopathy.

This clonotype was observed at least ten times. The CDR3 region is CASSLVTDSEAFF. CDR3 coding DNA: TGTGCCAGCAGTTTAGTGACTGACAGCGAAGCTTTCTTT. The chain joins TRBV12-3 or TRBV12-4 to TRBJ1-1; a possible D gene is TRBD1 (5 bases). The CDR3 is made up of 13 amino acids. Trimming pared 1 base from V and 8 bases from J, leaving 11 bases between.

The table lists this clonotype with a few counts. J is TRBJ2-2 and V is TRBV29-1; D is undetermined. V lost 0 bases and J lost 6, with 8 bases in between. CDR1 is SQVTM, CDR2 ANQGSEA, per germline. The CDR3 length is 13 residues. In DNA form, the CDR3 reads TGCAGCGTTGAAGATCGGGCTCCCGGGGAGCTGTTTTTT. It codes for CSVEDRAPGELFF.

This clonotype occurred many times. The chain is built from TRBV20-1 and TRBJ2-1, with a weak D call TRBD2 (5 bases). Trimming removed 8 bases at V and 0 bases at J, with 23 bases between. The CDR3 is 17 amino acids. CDR1 is DFQATT and CDR2 is SNEGSKA in the germline V gene (reference sequence). CDR3: CSPHNMRGQSSYNEQFF. In DNA, the CDR3 is TGCAGTCCTCATAACATGCGAGGGCAAAGCTCCTACAATGAGCAGTTCTTC.

This clonotype has just a few counts. This sequence joins TRBV19 and TRBJ2-2, with D possibly being TRBD1 (6 bases). The CDR3 totals 15 residues. Trimming removed 4 bases at V and 5 bases at J, with 14 bases between. Looked up from germline, CDR1 is LNHDA and CDR2 is SQIVND (reference sequence). Written as DNA, the CDR3 is TGTGCCAGTAGTACCACAGGGCCCCTTACCGGGGAGCTGTTTTTT. It codes for CASSTTGPLTGELFF.

The rearrangement uses TRBV4-1 and TRBJ1-5; the D gene is possibly TRBD1 (6 bases). In germline, CDR1 is MGHRA, CDR2 YSYEKL. This CDR3 spans 15 amino acids. Trimming removed 0 bases from V and 4 bases from J, with 10 bases in between. CDR3 sequence reads: CASSQDQGQNQPQHF. The CDR3 DNA reads TGCGCCAGCAGCCAAGATCAGGGGCAGAATCAGCCCCAGCATTTT.

This clonotype was recorded many times. The CDR3 sequence is CASSWGPQELQETQYF. The CDR3 DNA reads as TGCGCCAGCAGCTGGGGACCACAAGAGCTCCAAGAGACCCAGTACTTC. The chain links TRBV5-1 to TRBJ2-5; either TRBD1 or TRBD2 may supply D (5 bases each). The CDR3 has 16 residues. Trimming took 3 bases from V and 1 from J, leaving 16 bases between them. Germline V lookup: CDR1 SGHRS, CDR2 YFSETQ.

This clonotype was counted ten times or more. The chain carries TRBV5-1 and TRBJ1-4, with D tentatively TRBD1 (5 bases). The CDR3 totals 14 residues. Germline V gene lookup returns CDR1 SGHRS and CDR2 YFSETQ. Trimming pared 3 bases from V and 8 bases from J, leaving 14 bases between. DNA for the CDR3: TGCGCCAGCAGCTCAGCGGGGGGTGACGAAAAACTGTTTTTT. It specifies CASSSAGGDEKLFF.